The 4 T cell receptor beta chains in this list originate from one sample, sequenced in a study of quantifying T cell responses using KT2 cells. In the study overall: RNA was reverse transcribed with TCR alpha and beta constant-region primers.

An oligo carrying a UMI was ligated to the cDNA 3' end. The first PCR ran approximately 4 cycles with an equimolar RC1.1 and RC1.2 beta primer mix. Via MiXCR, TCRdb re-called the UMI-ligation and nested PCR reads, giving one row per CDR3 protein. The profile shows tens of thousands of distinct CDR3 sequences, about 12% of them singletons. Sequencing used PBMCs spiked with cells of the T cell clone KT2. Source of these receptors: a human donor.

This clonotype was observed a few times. CDR3 protein: CASQGPSNTEAFF. Written as DNA, the CDR3 is TGTGCCTCACAGGGGCCCTCCAACACTGAAGCTTTCTTT. The chain carries TRBV2 and TRBJ1-1, with 7 bases fitting TRBD1. Germline CDR1 is SNHLY and CDR2 is FYNNEI. The CDR3 is made up of 13 amino acids. Trimming cost V 11 bases and J 2 bases; bases outside gene matches: 8.

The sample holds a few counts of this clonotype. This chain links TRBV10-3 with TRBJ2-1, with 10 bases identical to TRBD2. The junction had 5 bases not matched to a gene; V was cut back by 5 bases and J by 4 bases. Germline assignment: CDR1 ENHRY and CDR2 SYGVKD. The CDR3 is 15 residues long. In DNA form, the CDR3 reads TGTGCCATCAGTAGTCTAGCGGGGGAGTACAATGAGCAGTTCTTC. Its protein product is CAISSLAGEYNEQFF.

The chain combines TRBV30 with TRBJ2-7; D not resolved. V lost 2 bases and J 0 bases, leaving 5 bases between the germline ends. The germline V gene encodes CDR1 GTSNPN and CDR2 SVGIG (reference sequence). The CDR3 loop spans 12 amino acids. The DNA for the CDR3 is TGTGCCTGGAGTAAATCCTCCTACGAGCAGTACTTC. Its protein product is CAWSKSSYEQYF. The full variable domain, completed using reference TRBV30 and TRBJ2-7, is SQTIHQWPATLVQPVGSPLSLECTVEGTSNPNLYWYRQAAGRGLQLLFYSVGIGQISSEVPQNLSASRPQDRQFILSSKKLLLSDSGFYLCAWSKSSYEQYFGPGTRLTVT.

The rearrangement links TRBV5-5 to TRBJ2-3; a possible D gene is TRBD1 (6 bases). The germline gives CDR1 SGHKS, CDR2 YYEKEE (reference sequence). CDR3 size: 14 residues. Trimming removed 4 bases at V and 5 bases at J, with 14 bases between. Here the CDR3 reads CASSNTGWGDTQYF. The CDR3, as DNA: TGTGCCAGCAGCAATACAGGGTGGGGAGATACGCAGTATTTT.